This T cell receptor beta chain was documented in a study of cytomegalovirus exposure and HLA in healthy donors. Regarding the study as a whole: TCR sequences were mostly rare, though some public TCRs occurred in many donors. According to the study, 160 or so TCR beta chains were cytomegalovirus-associated.

TCRdb keeps only in-frame clones here, not all; method: immunoSEQ multiplex PCR. The repertoire holds around 180,000 clones, with roughly 83% as singletons. Note on this clone: What it binds is unknown.

The donors were in the roughly 110-subject validation cohort; that cohort was separate from the roughly 700-subject first cohort. The sequenced sample consisted of PBMCs. This receptor was obtained from a woman under 30 in good health and CMV-seronegative.

The CDR3: CASGLVPLEEAFF. The DNA of the CDR3 is TGTGCTAGTGGTTTGGTTCCCCTGGAGGAAGCTTTCTTT. J is TRBJ1-1 and V is TRBV12-5, with D unclear. V was trimmed by 0 bases and J by 8 bases, leaving 10 bases between them. The germline gives CDR1 LGHNT, CDR2 FRNRAP. CDR3 length: 13 residues.